This TCR beta chain appears in the sequencing data of a study of blood T cell repertoires in COVID-19. Study context: Samples of COVID-19 (acute and convalescent) were obtained from the United States, Italy and Spain.

In the authors' workflow: Estimated nucleated cell counts came from reference gene primer amplification. Assay used: immunoSEQ multiplex PCR; TCRdb lists only in-frame clones, some missing. V and J calls and clone size are those listed in that table; D and trimming were worked out from the DNA. Here the sample spans roughly 200,000 clones, about 88% being singletons. The study assigned cohorts using participant-reported clinical history. Recovered status applied to Cohort 3 donors who had two consecutive negative PCRs. It also applied to those with clearance or with symptom resolution. Germline loops: CDR1 SGHAT, CDR2 FQNNGV. This CDR3 is built from 13 residues. The V end lost 4 bases, the J end lost 3 bases, and 8 bases lay between the germline ends.

Material: PBMCs or T cells enriched from blood (not recorded which). This chain uses TRBV11-2 with TRBJ2-3, with D hard to call. The TCR was taken from a young woman who had recovered from COVID-19. CDR3 sequence reads: CASSSILTDTQYF. In nucleotides, the CDR3 is TGTGCCAGCAGCTCTATACTTACAGATACGCAGTATTTT.